The 20 T cell receptor beta chains below were found in one sample sequenced in a study of blood T cell repertoires in COVID-19. Repertoires were generated with immunoSEQ multiplex PCR, while TCRdb's copy carries only in-frame clones and drops some. The table lists approximately 19,000 clones, roughly 88% of them singletons. Sequencing was performed on peripheral blood. The receptors shown here come from a human donor in a cohort sampled during active COVID-19.

The count of this clone is one. The rearrangement uses TRBV5-1 and TRBJ2-1; possibly TRBD2 for D (5 bases). V gave up 4 bases and J gave up 8 bases, with 16 bases separating them. The germline V gene has CDR1 SGHRS and CDR2 YFSETQ. This CDR3 region has 14 residues. The CDR3 nucleotides are TGCGCCAGCAGCCCTTGGAACACCGGGGATGAGCAGTTCTTC. Protein product: CASSPWNTGDEQFF. The whole variable domain, remainder taken from reference TRBV5-1 and TRBJ2-1, is KAGVTQTPRYLIKTRGQQVTLSCSPISGHRSVSWYQQTPGQGLQFLFEYFSETQRNKGNFPGRFSGRQFSNSRSEMNVSTLELGDSALYLCASSPWNTGDEQFFGPGTRLTVL.

The rearrangement links TRBV9 to TRBJ2-7; D possibly corresponds to TRBD2 (5 bases). V gave up 2 bases and J gave up 2 bases, with 14 bases separating them. There are 15 residues in the CDR3. Germline V gene lookup returns CDR1 SGDLS and CDR2 YYNGEE. The CDR3 region is CASSVSPAVPYEQYF. Written as DNA, the CDR3 is TGTGCCAGCAGCGTGAGCCCAGCGGTACCCTACGAGCAGTACTTC.

The gene calls are TRBV9 and TRBJ1-3; D is ambiguous. The V end lost 3 bases, the J end lost 0 bases, and 13 bases lay between the germline ends. Germline V lookup: CDR1 SGDLS, CDR2 YYNGEE. The CDR3 is made up of 16 amino acids. Written as DNA, the CDR3 is TGTGCCAGCAGCGCTTTGGAGGGTGTCTCTGGAAACACCATATATTTT. Its translation is CASSALEGVSGNTIYF.

This clone was seen only once. The V call is TRBV5-1, the J call TRBJ1-1, with D maybe TRBD1 (5 bases). V lost 4 bases to trimming and J lost 2 bases, with 15 bases between them. In germline, CDR1 is SGHRS, CDR2 YFSETQ. This CDR3 has 15 residues. CDR3 amino acids: CASSLQGSANTEAFF. The CDR3 DNA sequence: TGCGCCAGCAGCCTGCAGGGATCAGCAAACACTGAAGCTTTCTTT.

This clone was observed a handful of times. This chain joins TRBV5-1 and TRBJ2-3, with TRBD2 matching 10 bases. The germline V gene encodes CDR1 SGHRS and CDR2 YFSETQ. V lost 6 bases to trimming and J lost 1 base; unmatched junction nucleotides: 5. CDR3 length equals 15 residues. As DNA, the CDR3 is TGCGCCAGCATGGCTAGCGGGGGACGCACAGATACGCAGTATTTT. Translating it yields CASMASGGRTDTQYF.

This chain uses TRBV6-2 or TRBV6-3 with TRBJ2-5; a weak D match, TRBD2 (5 bases). Germline V CDR1 and CDR2: MNHEY, SVGEGT. The ends were cut back, 3 bases at V and 4 bases at J, with 12 bases in the middle. CDR3 length: 14 residues. CDR3 loop: CASSYSGVGETQYF. The CDR3 nucleotides are TGTGCCAGCAGTTATTCCGGGGTCGGAGAGACCCAGTACTTC.

CDR3 protein: CASSLLFPYEQYF. Here the CDR3 DNA reads TGTGCCAGCAGCTTACTGTTCCCCTACGAGCAGTACTTC. The chain has TRBV7-9 and TRBJ2-7; D remains unclear. The CDR3 is made up of 13 amino acids. V was trimmed by 2 bases and J by 2 bases, leaving 7 bases between them. Germline CDR1 is SEHNR and CDR2 is FQNEAQ (reference sequence).

As concerns this clone: Within the sample, other DNA sequences also encode this same CDR3. The chain combines TRBV11-2 with TRBJ2-7; TRBD2 might be the D (6 bases). CDR3 length equals 15 residues. Trimming removed 4 bases from V and 3 bases from J, with 16 bases in between. Germline V gene lookup returns CDR1 SGHAT and CDR2 FQNNGV. DNA of the CDR3: TGTGCCAGCAGCTGGGCGGGACCCCCAATCTACGAGCAGTACTTC. This sequence encodes CASSWAGPPIYEQYF.

V usage is TRBV5-4 and J usage is TRBJ1-1, with D possibly matching TRBD1 (6 bases). The CDR3 is 17 residues long. Germline CDR1 is SGHNT and CDR2 is YYREEE (reference sequence). V shed 0 bases and J shed 1 base, with 16 bases lying between them. The CDR3 DNA reads TGTGCCAGCAGCTTGGGATTTCAGGGGATCGGGAACACTGAAGCTTTCTTT. This encodes CASSLGFQGIGNTEAFF.

The chain joins TRBV6-2 or TRBV6-3 to TRBJ1-2; 9 nucleotides agree with TRBD1. CDR1 is MNHEY, CDR2 SVGEGT, per germline. V dropped 4 bases and J dropped 14; count of bases not matched to a gene: 11. The length of the CDR3 is 13 residues. The CDR3 sequence is CASSFPGQGFVTF. The CDR3 DNA is TGTGCCAGCAGTTTTCCGGGACAGGGATTCGTGACCTTC.

CDR3 coding DNA: TGTGCCAGCAGTGACAGGGGATATAATTCACCCCTCCACTTT. Amino acid sequence: CASSDRGYNSPLHF. This chain joins TRBV6-2 or TRBV6-3 and TRBJ1-6; 8 bases are a match to TRBD1. Trimming took 5 bases from V and 4 from J; bases not matched to a gene: 1. CDR1 MNHEY and CDR2 SVGEGT come from the germline V gene. The length of the CDR3 is 14 residues.

CDR3 DNA sequence: TGTGCCAGCAGCTTAGTTTCAGGAAACTATGGCTACACCTTC. Its protein is CASSLVSGNYGYTF. This chain links TRBV7-2 with TRBJ1-2; D remains unclear. CDR1 and CDR2 (germline): SGHTA, FQGNSA. This CDR3 has 14 amino acids. Between the trimmed V and J ends, which lost 1 base and 2 bases, there was a span of 8 bases.

This clone appeared a single time. The chain carries TRBV18 and TRBJ1-1; 7 nucleotides match TRBD1. From germline, CDR1 is KGHSH and CDR2 LQKENI. V was clipped by 3 bases and J by 6 bases; unmatched bases: 10. The CDR3 contains 15 residues. The CDR3 DNA sequence: TGTGCCAGCTCACCCTCGACAGGGACCCACCCTGAAGCTTTCTTT. This translates into CASSPSTGTHPEAFF.

The chain joins TRBV7-9 to TRBJ1-5, with a possible D match to TRBD1 (6 bases). Germline CDR1 SEHNR, CDR2 FQNEAQ (reference sequence). CDR3 size: 14 residues. Trimming cost V 4 bases and J 4 bases, with 11 bases left between them. Written as DNA, the CDR3 is TGTGCCAGCAGCTCGGACAGCTCGAATCAGCCCCAGCATTTT. It specifies CASSSDSSNQPQHF.

This sequence joins TRBV5-1 and TRBJ2-5, with 9 bases that match TRBD2. V shed 4 bases and J 1 base; nucleotides not matched to a gene: 8. From germline, CDR1 is SGHRS and CDR2 YFSETQ. The CDR3 length is 16 residues. The CDR3 DNA follows: TGCGCCAGCAGCCCTCTAGCGGGAATAGTCCAAGAGACCCAGTACTTC. This translates into CASSPLAGIVQETQYF.

The chain uses TRBV6-4 and TRBJ2-3, with D possibly being TRBD1 (6 bases). This CDR3 comprises 13 residues. CDR1 and CDR2 from the germline V gene are MRHNA and SNTAGT. V was pared by 5 bases and J by 5 bases, with 11 bases between. The CDR3 reads CASSPTGLDTQYF. The CDR3 bases are TGTGCCAGCAGTCCAACAGGGTTAGATACGCAGTATTTT.

The rearrangement links TRBV19 to TRBJ2-7; 7 bases map to TRBD2. V dropped 3 bases and J dropped 2; count of bases not matched to a gene: 13. CDR1 is LNHDA, CDR2 SQIVND, per germline (reference sequence). The CDR3 sequence is 17 residues long. The CDR3 loop reads CASSIVGGIGHPYEQYF. For the CDR3, the DNA is TGTGCCAGTAGTATCGTGGGGGGGATTGGGCACCCCTACGAGCAGTACTTC.

The rearrangement uses TRBV6-1 and TRBJ1-2, with TRBD1 as a possible D gene (6 bases). Germline CDR1 is MNHNS and CDR2 is SASEGT. Trimming took off 1 base at V and 2 bases at J, with 11 bases between the two ends. This CDR3 is built from 15 residues. The CDR3 nucleotides are TGTGCCAGCAGTGAAGGAACAGGGACCAACTATGGCTACACCTTC. Protein sequence: CASSEGTGTNYGYTF.

This clone was seen a few times. The V call is TRBV28, the J call TRBJ2-1, with 11 nucleotides matching TRBD2. The CDR3 extends over 18 amino acids. Germline CDR1 and CDR2: MDHEN and SYDVKM. V trimming: 6 bases; J trimming: 0 bases; junction bases outside the gene matches: 10. The CDR3 loop is CASSRPYTSGSSYNEQFF. CDR3 nucleotide sequence: TGTGCCAGCAGCCGACCCTATACTAGCGGGAGCTCCTACAATGAGCAGTTCTTC. Combining the CDR3 with reference TRBV28 and TRBJ2-1 gives the whole variable domain DVKVTQSSRYLVKRTGEKVFLECVQDMDHENMFWYRQDPGLGLRLIYFSYDVKMKEKGDIPEGYSVSREKKERFSLILESASTNQTSMYLCASSRPYTSGSSYNEQFFGPGTRLTVL.

A single count supports this clone. The chain recombines TRBV6-1 with TRBJ1-2; 7 nucleotides align to TRBD1. The CDR3 has 14 residues. Germline V lookup: CDR1 MNHNS, CDR2 SASEGT. Germline trimming cut 2 bases from V and 2 bases from J; bases unmatched to any gene: 2. The CDR3 protein is CASSERGPNYGYTF. DNA for the CDR3: TGTGCCAGCAGTGAAAGGGGGCCGAACTATGGCTACACCTTC.